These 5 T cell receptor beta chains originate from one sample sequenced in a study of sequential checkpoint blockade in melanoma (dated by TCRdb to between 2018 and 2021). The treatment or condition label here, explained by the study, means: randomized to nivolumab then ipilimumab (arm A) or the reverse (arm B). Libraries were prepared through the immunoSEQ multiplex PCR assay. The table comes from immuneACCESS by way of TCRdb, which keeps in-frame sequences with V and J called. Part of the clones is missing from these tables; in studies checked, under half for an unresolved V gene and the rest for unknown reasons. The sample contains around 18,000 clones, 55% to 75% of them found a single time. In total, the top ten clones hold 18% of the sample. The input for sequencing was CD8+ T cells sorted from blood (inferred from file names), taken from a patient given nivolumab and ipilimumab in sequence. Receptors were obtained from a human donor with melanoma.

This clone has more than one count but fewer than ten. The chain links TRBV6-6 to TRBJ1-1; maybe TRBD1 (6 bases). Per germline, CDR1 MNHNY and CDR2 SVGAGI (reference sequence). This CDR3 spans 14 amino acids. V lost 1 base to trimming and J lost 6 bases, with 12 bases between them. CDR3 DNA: TGTGCCAGCAGTTACTATCCCAGGGGCCCTGAAGCTTTCTTT. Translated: CASSYYPRGPEAFF.

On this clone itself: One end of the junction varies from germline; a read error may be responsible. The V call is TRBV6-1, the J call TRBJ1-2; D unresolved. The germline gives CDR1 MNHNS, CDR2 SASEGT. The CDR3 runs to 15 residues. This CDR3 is CASSQAAREGYGYTF. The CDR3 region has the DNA TGTGCCAGCAGTCAAGCCGCGAGGGAGGGCTATGGCTACACCTTC.

The CDR3 region is CASSLVTGGAYNEQFF. In nucleotides, the CDR3 is TGTGCCAGCAGCTTAGTAACGGGGGGCGCCTACAATGAGCAGTTCTTC. The chain combines TRBV7-6 with TRBJ2-1; D might be TRBD2 (7 bases). This CDR3 is built from 16 residues. CDR1 and CDR2 from the germline V gene are SGHVS and FNYEAQ. Trimming shortened V by 1 base and J by 2 bases, and 12 bases separated the two germline ends.

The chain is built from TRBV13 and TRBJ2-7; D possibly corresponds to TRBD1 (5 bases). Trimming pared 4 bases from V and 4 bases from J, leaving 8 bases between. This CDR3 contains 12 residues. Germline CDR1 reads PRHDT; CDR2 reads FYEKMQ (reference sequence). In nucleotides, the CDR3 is TGTGCCAGCAGCTCCCAGGGATACGAGCAGTACTTC. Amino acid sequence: CASSSQGYEQYF.

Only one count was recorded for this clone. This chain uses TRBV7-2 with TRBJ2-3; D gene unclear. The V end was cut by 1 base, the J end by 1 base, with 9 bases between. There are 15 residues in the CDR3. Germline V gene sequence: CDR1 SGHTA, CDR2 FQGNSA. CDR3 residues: CASSLEVAGTDTQYF. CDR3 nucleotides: TGTGCCAGCAGCTTAGAGGTAGCTGGCACAGATACGCAGTATTTT. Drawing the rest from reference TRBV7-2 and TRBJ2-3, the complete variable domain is GAGVSQSPSNKVTEKGKDVELRCDPISGHTALYWYRQSLGQGLEFLIYFQGNSAPDKSGLPSDRFSAERTGGSVSTLTIQRTQQEDSAVYLCASSLEVAGTDTQYFGPGTRLTVL.